This T cell receptor beta chain was profiled in a study of shared clonotypes between healthy human individuals. Findings and caveats of the study: Memory subsets had estimated richness that was generally smaller than that of naive subsets. Only blood samples were collected, and tissue repertoires likely differ. Donor clonotype sharing was expected to depend on sequencing depth.

Naive-designated CD8 cells lacked CD45RO, were positively enriched for CCR7, and omitted terminally differentiated effector memory CD45RA+ cells. As regards this clone: Antigen unknown.

The assay used deep level. Generated by immunoSEQ multiplex PCR, the TCRdb table keeps only in-frame clones and is missing some. The sample consists of around 1.9 million clones, just over 90% of them appearing once. This CDR3 region has 15 residues. Germline CDR1 reads LNHDA; CDR2 reads SQIVND (reference sequence). V lost 6 bases and J lost 4; bases outside the gene matches: 9. Sequenced sample: naive CD8+ T cells from PBMCs. The receptor comes from a man aged 18 to 29 in good health. Some clones in this sample may be carry-over from other donors' samples. The chain links TRBV19 to TRBJ2-1; 7 bases agree with TRBD1. CDR3 nucleotide sequence: TGTGCCAGTAGGGTGACAGGGCAAAGGTACAATGAGCAGTTCTTC. Its protein is CASRVTGQRYNEQFF.